The rows below give T cell receptor beta chains drawn from one sample of a study of T cell changes during pregnancy in multiple sclerosis. The assay was immunoSEQ multiplex PCR, and TCRdb's table has in-frame clones only and misses some. Among approximately 39,000 clones, around 92% were seen once, and the ten largest hold about 1.2%. Sequences were obtained from PBMCs (not recorded whether the cells were cultured). The source is a female donor with multiple sclerosis, enrolled in a pregnancy study. Each CDR3 is given with its conserved first and last residue. A D gene is named only where the DNA matches it firmly. Not all rows give a size; the values are once, few, many and, for expanded clones, a class.

V gene	D gene	clone size	J gene	CDR3 DNA	CDR3 protein
TRBV30	-	-	TRBJ1-2	TGTGCCTGGAGTCCACCGGCCCTTTATGGCTACACCTTC	CAWSPPALYGYTF
TRBV2	-	once	TRBJ2-2	TGTGCCAGCAAAACGACAGGAGGCATCGGGGAGCTGTTTTTT	CASKTTGGIGELFF
TRBV30	TRBD1	-	TRBJ1-5	TGTGCCTGGAGTGGGGGACAGGGCAGGCAGCCCCAGCATTTT	CAWSGGQGRQPQHF
TRBV7-9	-	-	TRBJ2-5	TGTGCCAGCAGCTTAGGACAGATTGGGGAGACCCAGTACTTC	CASSLGQIGETQYF
TRBV7-2	TRBD2	-	TRBJ2-1	TGTGCCAGCAGCCCTAGACTAGCGGTCAATGAGCAGTTCTTC	CASSPRLAVNEQFF
TRBV12-5	TRBD1	-	TRBJ2-2	TGTGCTAGTGCCCGGACAGGGGGTACCGGGGAGCTGTTTTTT	CASARTGGTGELFF
TRBV19	-	-	TRBJ2-2	TGTGCCGCCAGGGTTACGAACACCGGGGAGCTGTTTTTT	CAARVTNTGELFF
TRBV10-3	-	few	TRBJ2-5	TGTGCCATCAGTTACGAGAGACCGGGGGAGACCCAGTACTTC	CAISYERPGETQYF
TRBV25-1	-	-	TRBJ1-1	TGTGCCAGCAGTGAATACCAGGGGGAAGCTTTCTTT	CASSEYQGEAFF
TRBV27	TRBD1	few	TRBJ2-3	TGTGCCAGCGGTTTGCACAGGGGGCAAGATACGCAGTATTTT	CASGLHRGQDTQYF
TRBV7-3	-	-	TRBJ2-6	TGTGCCAGCACCTTACTGCCCACTTCTGGGGCCAACGTCCTGACTTTC	CASTLLPTSGANVLTF
TRBV9	-	-	TRBJ1-1	TGTGCCAGCAGCGTAGGGAGTTGGGGGAACACTGAAGCTTTCTTT	CASSVGSWGNTEAFF
TRBV28	-	-	TRBJ1-5	TGTGCCAGCAGTAATGAAGGGTTTGGTCAGCCCCAGCATTTT	CASSNEGFGQPQHF
TRBV28	TRBD1	-	TRBJ1-5	TGTGCCAGCAGCCTCGCCCCGGGACAGCCAGGGGGACAGCCCCAGCATTTT	CASSLAPGQPGGQPQHF
TRBV28	-	-	TRBJ2-2	TGTGCCAGCAGAAAAGACCACAACACCGGGGAGCTGTTTTTT	CASRKDHNTGELFF
TRBV7-9	TRBD1	-	TRBJ2-1	TGTGCCAGCAGCTTCCCCGGAAGGACAGGGGTCAATGAGCAGTTCTTC	CASSFPGRTGVNEQFF
TRBV4-1	-	-	TRBJ1-2	TGCGCCAGCAGCCGGGGGAACGCCCGGGAGGGCTACACCTTC	CASSRGNAREGYTF
TRBV7-9	-	-	TRBJ2-1	TGTGCCAGCAGCGCGTTACAGGGATACAATGAGCAGTTCTTC	CASSALQGYNEQFF
TRBV18	-	-	TRBJ2-7	TGTGCCAGCTCACCACCAGGGGGTCCGGTGAACGAGCAGTACTTC	CASSPPGGPVNEQYF
TRBV6-5	TRBD2	-	TRBJ2-7	TGTGCCAGCGTTAGGACTAGCTCCTACGAGCAGTACTTC	CASVRTSSYEQYF
TRBV6-4	TRBD2	-	TRBJ2-1	TGTGCCAGCAGTGACTCAGCGGGATCCTACAATGAGCAGTTCTTC	CASSDSAGSYNEQFF
TRBV28	TRBD1	-	TRBJ2-7	TGTGCCAGCAGAACCGGGACAGGGTTCGACGAGCAGTACTTC	CASRTGTGFDEQYF
TRBV9	-	-	TRBJ1-2	TGTGCCAGCAGCGTAGCCCGGGGAGGCTATGGCTACACCTTC	CASSVARGGYGYTF
TRBV9	-	-	TRBJ1-2	TGTGCCAGCAGCGTAGACCAGGCCGGCTATGGCTACACCTTC	CASSVDQAGYGYTF
TRBV28	TRBD2	-	TRBJ2-5	TGTGCCAGCGTTATTAGCGGGAGGTTTCGAGAGACCCAGTACTTC	CASVISGRFRETQYF
TRBV27	-	-	TRBJ2-7	TGTGCCAGCAGTCGAGGGGGCTACGAGCAGTACTTC	CASSRGGYEQYF
TRBV6-5	TRBD1	-	TRBJ1-4	TGTGCCAGCAGTACGACAGGGGGAAGCGAAAAACTGTTTTTT	CASSTTGGSEKLFF
TRBV7-4	-	-	TRBJ2-7	TGTGCCAGCAGCCCGCCGGGACTCCCCCACGAGCAGTACTTC	CASSPPGLPHEQYF
TRBV7-8	TRBD1	-	TRBJ1-1	TGTGCCAGCAGACAAACAGGGGCTCCTGAAGCTTTCTTT	CASRQTGAPEAFF
TRBV7-6	-	-	TRBJ2-5	TGTGCCAGCAGCCGGGGGGCGGGAGTGGGTGGAGAGACCCAGTACTTC	CASSRGAGVGGETQYF
TRBV5-1	-	-	TRBJ2-1	TGCGCCAGCAGCACGGGGGTAGACAATGAGCAGTTCTTC	CASSTGVDNEQFF
TRBV10-2	TRBD1	-	TRBJ1-1	TGCGCCAGCAGTGAGCCCGGGACAGTGGAAACTGAAGCTTTCTTT	CASSEPGTVETEAFF
TRBV6-1	-	once	TRBJ1-2	TGTGCCAGCAGTCCTACCGCAGGGAACTATGGCTACACCTTC	CASSPTAGNYGYTF
TRBV5-1	-	-	TRBJ2-3	TGCGCCAGCAGCTTGGGCAGCAGGAGTTTAAGTGGGGCAGATACGCAGTATTTT	CASSLGSRSLSGADTQYF
TRBV19	-	-	TRBJ2-1	TGTGCCAGTATAGGACTTCCCTCCATGGGTGAGCAGTTCTTC	CASIGLPSMGEQFF
TRBV10-1	-	once	TRBJ1-2	TGCGCCAGCAGTGACCACCGAGGAGGTGTTTGGGGCTACACCTTC	CASSDHRGGVWGYTF
TRBV6-5	-	-	TRBJ1-1	TGTGCCAGCAGTTCGAACACTGAAGCTTTCTTT	CASSSNTEAFF
TRBV28	TRBD1	-	TRBJ1-2	TGTGCCAGCAGTTCCGGACAGGGGAGAGGCTACACCTTC	CASSSGQGRGYTF
TRBV5-6	TRBD1	once	TRBJ1-2	TGTGCCAGCAGCAACCAGGACAGGTACTATGGCTACACCTTC	CASSNQDRYYGYTF
TRBV5-4	-	-	TRBJ2-7	TGTGCCAGCAGCTTGGACAGAACTTCCTACGAGCAGTACTTC	CASSLDRTSYEQYF
TRBV19	-	-	TRBJ1-2	TGTGCCAGTAGTGGACGGCTCATTAACTATGGCTACACCTTC	CASSGRLINYGYTF
TRBV19	TRBD1	-	TRBJ1-1	TGTGCCAGTAGTATAGAGCAGGGGGCGCGTGAAGCTTTCTTT	CASSIEQGAREAFF
TRBV19	-	-	TRBJ1-5	TGTGCCAGTAGACAAGGGGGGACAAACTTCGTGCAGCCCCAGCATTTT	CASRQGGTNFVQPQHF
TRBV19	-	-	TRBJ1-2	TGTGCCAGTAGTATCTGGGGACCCGAGGCTGACTATGGCTACACCTTC	CASSIWGPEADYGYTF
TRBV11-2	-	-	TRBJ1-1	TGTGCCAGCAGCTTACTAGCGGGACCCTACACTGAAGCTTTCTTT	CASSLLAGPYTEAFF
TRBV5-4	-	-	TRBJ2-1	TGTGCCAGCAGCTTGGGCGGGGCTGGAAGTTCCTACAATGAGCAGTTCTTC	CASSLGGAGSSYNEQFF
TRBV7-7	-	-	TRBJ2-3	TGTGCTAGCAGCTTAGGACAAGGGACAGATACGCAGTATTTT	CASSLGQGTDTQYF
TRBV7-9	TRBD2	once	TRBJ2-1	TGTGCCAGCAGCTTTCAGCGGGAGGGCTCGAATGAGCAGTTCTTC	CASSFQREGSNEQFF
TRBV6-5	-	-	TRBJ2-7	TGTGCCAGCAGTTACGGGGACGGCAACTACGAGCAGTACTTC	CASSYGDGNYEQYF
TRBV30	TRBD1	-	TRBJ2-5	TGTGCCTGGAGTGCAGGGGGCGCAGAGACCCAGTACTTC	CAWSAGGAETQYF